This T cell receptor (beta chain) was sequenced in a study of T cells in Graves' hyperthyroidism and ophthalmopathy. The CDR3 has 14 residues. Per germline, CDR1 DFQATT and CDR2 SNEGSKA (reference sequence). J lost 1 base, V lost 6 bases, and 5 bases had no gene match. The source material, RNA transcripts, was used to amplify TCR beta CDR3 regions. HTBI primers were employed in a first-round RT-PCR of the TCR CDR3. Via MiXCR, TCRdb re-called the multiplex PCR reads, giving one row per CDR3 protein. The table lists some 580,000 distinct CDR3 sequences, about a sixth of them singletons. This clonotype turned up a few times.

V gene TRBV20-1 combines with J gene TRBJ2-5; 10 nucleotides line up with TRBD1. Sequencing input: blood. This TCR was sampled from a woman aged 40-49 years with Graves' ophthalmopathy. The CDR3 DNA reads TGCAGTGCGACCGGGACAGGGGTCCAAGAGACCCAGTACTTC. The encoded protein is CSATGTGVQETQYF.